This entry lists 15 T cell receptor beta chains sequenced from one sample in a study of CD4 T cells in relation to SARS-CoV-2 and coronaviruses. No antigen is known for these receptors. Generated by immunoSEQ multiplex PCR, the TCRdb table keeps only in-frame clones and is missing some. This sample has around 28,000 clones, with more than 75% found just once. The sequencing input was memory CD4+ T cells from PBMCs, cultured in vitro. These receptors all come from an adult with COVID-19.

V and J are TRBV7-9 and TRBJ1-4; D is unclear. CDR1 and CDR2 (germline): SEHNR, FQNEAQ (reference sequence). The CDR3 length is 12 residues. V dropped 5 bases and J dropped 6 bases, with 7 bases sitting between them. CDR3 protein: CASSRWDEKLFF. The CDR3 bases are TGTGCCAGCAGCCGGTGGGATGAAAAACTGTTTTTT.

This clone has only one observation. The chain links TRBV19 to TRBJ1-4; the D gene is possibly TRBD1 (5 bases). Trimming shortened V by 5 bases and J by 4 bases, and 11 bases separated the two germline ends. The CDR3 extends over 14 amino acids. Germline-derived CDR1 and CDR2 are LNHDA and SQIVND (reference sequence). In nucleotides, the CDR3 is TGTGCCAGTAGTTTGGGACTGTATAATGAAAAACTGTTTTTT. Its protein product is CASSLGLYNEKLFF.

This clone was found once. The V gene is TRBV25-1, the J gene TRBJ2-5; 7 nucleotides match TRBD2. CDR1 is MGHDK and CDR2 is SYGVNS in the germline V gene. CDR3 length: 13 amino acids. The V segment lost 6 bases and the J segment 3 bases; nucleotides outside the gene matches: 4. The CDR3 DNA reads TGTGCCAGCAGCACGGGGGGTAAAGAGACCCAGTACTTC. It yields the protein CASSTGGKETQYF.

This chain links TRBV27 with TRBJ2-7; 16 nucleotides align to TRBD2. Trimming took 4 bases from V and 1 from J; bases not matched to a gene: 22. In germline, CDR1 is MNHEY, CDR2 SMNVEV (reference sequence). This CDR3 region has 23 residues. The CDR3 nucleotides are TGTGCCAGCAGTTCCCGCCGGGACAGGGGACTAGCGGGAGGGCCGGGGGAATCCTACGAGCAGTACTTC. Translating gives CASSSRRDRGLAGGPGESYEQYF.

The rearrangement uses TRBV9 and TRBJ2-5; D is perhaps TRBD1 (6 bases). The CDR3 spans 14 residues. V lost 2 bases and J lost 0, with 8 bases in between. The germline V gene has CDR1 SGDLS and CDR2 YYNGEE. Here the CDR3 reads CASSVQGNQETQYF. The CDR3 nucleotides read TGTGCCAGCAGCGTCCAGGGGAACCAAGAGACCCAGTACTTC.

This chain uses TRBV10-3 with TRBJ1-3; 7 nucleotides agree with TRBD1. V gave up 6 bases and J gave up 2 bases; unmatched junction bases: 4. This CDR3 has 14 amino acids. In germline, CDR1 is ENHRY, CDR2 SYGVKD. This chain's CDR3 is CAIREGAAGNTIYF. The CDR3 DNA is TGTGCCATCAGGGAGGGGGCGGCTGGAAACACCATATATTTT.

The chain employs TRBV27 and TRBJ2-1; TRBD2 agrees at 13 bases. J was trimmed by 5 bases and V by 6 bases; bases with no gene match: 1. Germline assignment: CDR1 MNHEY and CDR2 SMNVEV (reference sequence). The CDR3 runs to 14 residues. CDR3 in amino acids: CASRTSGGHNEQFF. The CDR3 DNA reads TGTGCCAGCAGGACTAGCGGGGGGCACAATGAGCAGTTCTTC.

CDR3 loop: CASSQTGNNQPQHF. CDR3 nucleotides: TGCGCCAGCAGCCAGACAGGGAACAATCAGCCCCAGCATTTT. The chain uses TRBV4-3 and TRBJ1-5, with 7 bases aligning to TRBD1. This CDR3 region has 14 residues. The V and J ends lost 3 bases and 3 bases, in that order; junction bases with no gene match: 2. Germline V CDR1 and CDR2: LGHNA, YSLEER.

This chain links TRBV6-5 with TRBJ2-7, with 8 bases fitting TRBD1. Per the germline V gene, CDR1 is MNHEY and CDR2 is SVGAGI. Losses at the gene ends were 4 bases for V and 4 bases for J; bases not matched to a gene: 9. CDR3 length: 15 residues. CDR3 region: CASSSPGTGIYEQYF. The DNA for the CDR3 is TGTGCCAGCAGTTCCCCAGGGACAGGAATTTACGAGCAGTACTTC.

This clone has a handful of counts. V gene TRBV5-1 combines with J gene TRBJ1-4, with a tentative D call TRBD1 (5 bases). Trimming took off 2 bases at V and 13 bases at J, with 12 bases between the two ends. The CDR3 is 12 amino acids. The germline CDR1 and CDR2 sequences are SGHRS and YFSETQ. The DNA of the CDR3 is TGCGCCAGCAGCTTAACTCCGGGACCACTGTTTTTT. Its translation: CASSLTPGPLFF.

V is TRBV10-3 and J is TRBJ2-1; no firm D call. Germline V CDR1 and CDR2: ENHRY, SYGVKD. The CDR3 length is 14 residues. V lost 7 bases to trimming and J lost 4 bases, with 14 bases between them. CDR3 region: CAIKYSEVYNEQFF. In nucleotides, the CDR3 is TGTGCCATCAAGTATTCTGAGGTTTACAATGAGCAGTTCTTC.

The chain is built from TRBV6-5 and TRBJ1-5, with D uncertain. CDR1 and CDR2 from the germline V gene are MNHEY and SVGAGI. Deletions cut 7 bases from V and 5 bases from J, with 12 bases between. This CDR3 has 13 amino acids. CDR3 nucleotide sequence: TGTGCCAGCATTGGGCTTACGGATCAGCCCCAGCATTTT. Amino acid sequence: CASIGLTDQPQHF.

The chain's CDR3 is CASREGQGALGYTF. In nucleotides, the CDR3 is TGTGCCAGCAGGGAGGGACAGGGGGCACTTGGCTACACCTTC. The V and J genes are TRBV6-5 and TRBJ1-2; 12 bases match TRBD1. From germline, CDR1 is MNHEY and CDR2 SVGAGI. V trimming: 6 bases; J trimming: 7 bases; junction bases outside the gene matches: 6. The CDR3 is 14 residues long.

The CDR3 DNA reads TGTGCCAGCTCATTAGGACAGGCCTATAGCAATCAGCCCCAGCATTTT. Amino acid sequence: CASSLGQAYSNQPQHF. The rearrangement uses TRBV18 and TRBJ1-5; TRBD1 agrees at 7 bases. Trimming took 5 bases from V and 0 from J; bases not matched to a gene: 7. CDR3 length: 16 residues. Germline loops: CDR1 KGHSH, CDR2 LQKENI.

The sample holds one count of this clone. The chain uses TRBV5-6 and TRBJ2-7, with a weak D call TRBD2 (7 bases). Trimming shortened V by 0 bases and J by 4 bases, and 17 bases separated the two germline ends. This CDR3 spans 16 amino acids. Germline V lookup: CDR1 SGHDT, CDR2 YYEEEE. This chain's CDR3 is CASSLEGGAQGYEQYF. The CDR3 DNA is TGTGCCAGCAGCTTGGAAGGGGGGGCGCAAGGGTACGAGCAGTACTTC.